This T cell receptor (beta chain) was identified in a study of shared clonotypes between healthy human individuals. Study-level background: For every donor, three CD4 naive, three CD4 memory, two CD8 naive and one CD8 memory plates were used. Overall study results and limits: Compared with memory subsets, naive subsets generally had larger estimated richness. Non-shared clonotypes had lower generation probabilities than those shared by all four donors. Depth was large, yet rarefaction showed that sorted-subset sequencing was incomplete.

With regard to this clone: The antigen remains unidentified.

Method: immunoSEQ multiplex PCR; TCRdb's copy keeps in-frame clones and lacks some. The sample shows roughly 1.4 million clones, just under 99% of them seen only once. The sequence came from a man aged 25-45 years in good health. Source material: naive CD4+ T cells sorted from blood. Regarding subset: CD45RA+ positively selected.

The CDR3 coding sequence is TGCGCCAGCAGGGCGGGGACAGGGGTCGAGGCAGATACGCAGTATTTT. Protein product: CASRAGTGVEADTQYF. This chain connects TRBV5-1 to TRBJ2-3; 10 bases map to TRBD1. The CDR3 totals 16 residues. The germline gives CDR1 SGHRS, CDR2 YFSETQ. V lost 5 bases, J lost 4 bases, and 10 bases stayed unmatched.